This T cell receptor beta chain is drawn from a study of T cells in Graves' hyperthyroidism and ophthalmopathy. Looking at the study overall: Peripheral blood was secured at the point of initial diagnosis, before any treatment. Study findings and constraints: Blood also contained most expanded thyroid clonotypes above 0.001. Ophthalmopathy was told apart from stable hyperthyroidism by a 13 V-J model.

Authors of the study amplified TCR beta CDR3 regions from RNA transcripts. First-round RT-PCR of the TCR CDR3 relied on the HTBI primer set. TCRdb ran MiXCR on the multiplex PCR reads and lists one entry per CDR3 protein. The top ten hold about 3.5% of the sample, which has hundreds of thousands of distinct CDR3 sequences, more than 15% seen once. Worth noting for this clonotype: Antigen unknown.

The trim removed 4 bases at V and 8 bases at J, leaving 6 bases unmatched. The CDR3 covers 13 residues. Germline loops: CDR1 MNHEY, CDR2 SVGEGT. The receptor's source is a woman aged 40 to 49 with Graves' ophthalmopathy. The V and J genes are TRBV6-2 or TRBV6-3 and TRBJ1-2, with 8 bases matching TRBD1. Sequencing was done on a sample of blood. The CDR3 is CASSSPDRGGYTF. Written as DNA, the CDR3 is TGTGCCAGCAGTTCCCCCGACAGGGGCGGCTACACCTTC.